The TCR beta chain described here comes from a study of identical twins (dated by TCRdb to the mid-2010s). A note on the overall study: The study deep-sequenced TCR alpha and beta repertoires from monozygotic twins, unrelated adults of various ages and cord blood to test whether fetal clonotypes persist. To rule out contamination, the twin experiments were replicated at different times with different library preparation protocols.

The investigation overall reported the following: Abundant cord blood beta clonotypes had fewer insertions, young adult naive repertoires showed a similar but weaker trend, and memory repertoires showed no such trend. Compared with coincidental sharing between unrelated individuals, out-of-frame TCR alpha sequences shared between twins showed an excess of sequences with low generation probability. Zero-insertion analyses could be partly confounded by invariant T cells such as MAIT and iNKT, though diverse VJ usage argued against such confounding for most clonotypes. Because the same donors could not be followed over many years, the conclusions depended on cross-sectional statistical analysis. Recombination models systematically underestimated out-of-frame TCR alpha sharing in monozygotic twins but agreed with sharing between unrelated individuals. A weaker excess of twin sharing was found in beta out-of-frame sequences because the signal-to-noise ratio was lowered by fewer shared sequences.

To note about this clonotype: The clone's antigen remains unknown. Base qualities are not recorded, but no much larger clone differs from it by a single base.

The CDR3 contains 15 residues, cysteine and phenylalanine counted. The retained sequence is limited to the CDR3, 45 bases, with the frame set at the first base. V and J are truncated by 5 bases and 1 base respectively, leaving an intervening sequence of 14 bases. CDR1 SGHTA and CDR2 FQGNSA were looked up in the germline V gene. The method was 5' RACE. The run used an Illumina HiSeq 2000. Template switching added a universal primer binding site, and the final cDNA carried a unique molecular identifier that allowed TCR cDNA molecules to be counted accurately. Specific primers in the conserved constant-segment region were used to synthesize first-strand cDNA for TCR alpha and beta chains. To control for contamination, every cDNA library was double barcoded, receiving both a SMART-Mk sample barcode and Illumina barcodes. TruSeq adapter sequences and Illumina sample barcodes were added in two successive PCR steps. Sequencing of the TCR alpha and beta cDNA libraries was done on the Illumina HiSeq platform using custom primers. Under the source paper's analysis protocol: MiGEC processed the raw reads to extract unique molecular identifiers, while MiXCR was used to determine the CDR3 positions. For each individual, recombination models were inferred using an EM algorithm with the repgenHMM and IGoR tools. Shared clonotypes were analyzed with the tcR package in R, and sharing was normalized by the product of cloneset sizes. To study raw recombination free of thymic and clonal selection effects, out-of-frame nonproductive sequences were analyzed. TCRdb's own reprocessing of the public reads used fastp at Q25 and MiXCR and kept productive beta chains. Under each unique CDR3 protein, matching rows form one entry showing the most common genes and DNA. These V and J calls are TCRdb output, not the study's own analysis. The table for this sample lists 500,000 to 550,000 distinct CDR3 sequences; about 20% of them were counted only once. The ten largest clones take up 0.75% to 0.95% of the sample.

Every donor in the study was a healthy Caucasian. Three pairs of female monozygotic twins, all aged roughly 18 to 29 years, made up the twin cohort. CD4+ and CD8+ T cell populations were isolated with positive isolation kits from Invitrogen. These data were also reused for a study on T cells expressing NK-cell markers. From that second study: Fewer than ten donors provided sorted CD3+CD56+NKG2C+, CD3+CD56+NKG2C- and CD3+CD56-NKG2C+ T-cell subsets, whose TCR beta-chain repertoires were profiled. Among the eight sequenced donors, only one was HCMV-seronegative, while the other seven were HCMV-seropositive. In several experiments an anti-gammadeltaTCR antibody was added to restrict sorting to alphabetaTCR-expressing T cells. In five to seven donors, the dominant CD3+CD56+NKG2C+ clonotypes were among the top 10 CD8+ clonotypes and accounted for about 1.0-7.0% of CD8+ T cells. Those dominant clonotypes were again the most abundant among CD3+CD56-NKG2C+ cells in a handful of donors, at about 25-65%. It remained unclear whether the expanded NKG2C-expressing T cell clones were specific for HCMV antigens. All eight donors whose samples were sequenced were randomly selected healthy volunteers, three of them men and five women. HCMV serostatus was determined by detecting HCMV-specific IgG in serum with a commercial ELISA kit. MIGEC handled demultiplexing of the reads and grouping by UMI, while MiTCR was used to assemble and quantify clonotypes. Only TCR cDNA sequences supported by at least two reads were kept to exclude erroneous sequences. Downstream repertoire analysis used the tcR package, and clonotypes were matched across fractions by CDR3 nucleotide sequence plus V segment. Antigen specificity was annotated against VDJdb with VDJmatch, allowing one amino acid substitution in CDR3.

The receptor was isolated from a woman between 18 and 29 years old in good health. The sequence links TRBV7-2 to TRBJ1-1; the D gene identity is not certain. The sample consisted of CD4+ T cells sorted from blood. CDR3 sequence: CASSPQRIPNTEAFF. In nucleotides, the sequence is TGTGCCAGCAGCCCCCAGAGAATACCGAACACTGAAGCTTTCTTT.